Here is one T cell receptor beta chain with its context. Its antigen is currently unknown. The CDR3 extends over 16 amino acids. V dropped 9 bases and J dropped 4 bases, with 22 bases sitting between them. Germline V gene data show CDR1 as SNHLY and CDR2 as FYNNEI. The PCR contained 60 Vbeta and 13 Jbeta primers. The assay was immunoSEQ multiplex PCR, and TCRdb's table has in-frame clones only and misses some. The sample lists roughly 120,000 clones, approximately 76% seen once, with approximately 30% in the top ten. The data stem from a study of cytomegalovirus exposure and HLA in healthy donors. Study results and limitations: TCR beta chain V- and J-gene trimming was linked, in a later analysis, to a missense variant in DCLRE1C. The study recorded 150 to 200 TCR beta chains that were cytomegalovirus-associated. With further analysis later on, most CMV-associated TCR beta chains appeared HLA-restricted.

The sample taken for sequencing was PBMCs. The origin of this receptor is a man aged 55 to 69 in good health and CMV-seropositive. V gene TRBV2 combines with J gene TRBJ1-3; the D is unclear. The CDR3 sequence: CASSITLSLSGNTIYF. CDR3 coding DNA: TGTGCCAGTTCAATCACCCTATCTCTCTCGGGAAACACCATATATTTT.